This T cell receptor beta chain was captured by sequencing in a study of T cells after yellow fever vaccination. CDR1 is MDHEN and CDR2 is SYDVKM in the germline V gene. The CDR3 loop spans 13 amino acids. V was trimmed by 6 bases and J by 1 base, leaving 9 bases between them. Overall study findings and caveats: FACS-sorted repertoires might harbor abundant contaminating clonotypes from the bulk population.

This clonotype was counted between two and nine times. Its antigen remains unidentified. Template switching by 5'RACE produced TCR cDNA, adding a universal primer site and UMIs. MiXCR, run by TCRdb on the 5' RACE reads, gives a single entry per CDR3 protein. Of over 300,000 distinct CDR3 sequences in the sample, about 4% were seen once. The clonotype originates from a man aged 18 to 35 who received the YFV17D yellow fever vaccine. This material consisted of PBMCs, taken 5 days after the yellow fever booster vaccination. V is TRBV28 and J is TRBJ2-5; TRBD1 is a possible D gene (6 bases). The CDR3 sequence: CASSGDTQETQYF. The DNA for the CDR3 is TGTGCCAGCAGCGGGGACACCCAAGAGACCCAGTACTTC.